This is a list of T cell receptor beta chains from one sample in a study of control samples from healthy donors and cancer patients. The data were produced by immunoSEQ multiplex PCR, yet TCRdb's version contains in-frame clones alone and is incomplete. The sample has approximately 49,000 clones, roughly 85% seen once. The source material was PBMCs. Receptors were obtained from a woman aged 50 to 65 with lung cancer. Both conserved end residues are part of each CDR3. The order of the fields is clone size, J gene, D gene, V gene, CDR3 protein, CDR3 DNA. D genes are given only for firm matches. Rows give clone size only sometimes, using once, few, many, or a class for an expanded clone.

clone_size: .
j_call: TRBJ2-7
d_call: TRBD2
v_call: TRBV4-3
cdr3_aa: CASSQESGGGGYEQYF
cdr3_nt: TGCGCCAGCAGCCAGGAAAGCGGGGGGGGAGGCTACGAGCAGTACTTC

clone_size: once
j_call: TRBJ1-2
d_call: .
v_call: TRBV5-1
cdr3_aa: CASSLGQQGGYTF
cdr3_nt: TGCGCCAGCAGCTTGGGACAGCAAGGAGGCTACACCTTC

clone_size: .
j_call: TRBJ1-2
d_call: .
v_call: TRBV12-3/TRBV12-4
cdr3_aa: CASSLTVFYGYTF
cdr3_nt: TGTGCCAGCAGTCTCACCGTATTCTATGGCTACACCTTC

clone_size: .
j_call: TRBJ2-3
d_call: TRBD1
v_call: TRBV5-1
cdr3_aa: CASSDRVSDTQYF
cdr3_nt: TGCGCCAGCAGCGACAGGGTTTCAGATACGCAGTATTTT

clone_size: .
j_call: TRBJ2-7
d_call: .
v_call: TRBV6-6
cdr3_aa: CASSFRGLSYEQYF
cdr3_nt: TGTGCCAGCAGTTTTAGGGGACTCTCCTACGAGCAGTACTTC

clone_size: .
j_call: TRBJ2-3
d_call: .
v_call: TRBV6-2/TRBV6-3
cdr3_aa: CASSSWTDYTDTQYF
cdr3_nt: TGTGCCAGCAGCTCCTGGACGGACTACACAGATACGCAGTATTTT

clone_size: .
j_call: TRBJ1-1
d_call: .
v_call: TRBV6-5
cdr3_aa: CASRNTGSETEAFF
cdr3_nt: TGTGCCAGCCGAAACACAGGGTCCGAGACTGAAGCTTTCTTT

clone_size: .
j_call: TRBJ1-5
d_call: TRBD1
v_call: TRBV6-5
cdr3_aa: CASSTDRGNQPQHF
cdr3_nt: TGTGCCAGCAGTACGGACAGGGGCAATCAGCCCCAGCATTTT

clone_size: .
j_call: TRBJ2-7
d_call: TRBD1
v_call: TRBV27
cdr3_aa: CASSLLGQGYEQYF
cdr3_nt: TGTGCCAGCAGTTTATTGGGACAGGGTTACGAGCAGTACTTC

clone_size: .
j_call: TRBJ2-2
d_call: .
v_call: TRBV18
cdr3_aa: CASSQGELFF
cdr3_nt: TGTGCCAGCTCACAGGGGGAGCTGTTTTTT

clone_size: .
j_call: TRBJ2-2
d_call: .
v_call: TRBV2
cdr3_aa: CASSNRVIGELFF
cdr3_nt: TGTGCCAGCAGTAACAGGGTTATCGGGGAGCTGTTTTTT

clone_size: .
j_call: TRBJ2-5
d_call: .
v_call: TRBV6-5
cdr3_aa: CASSLLGGPQETQYF
cdr3_nt: TGTGCCAGCAGCCTACTGGGGGGCCCTCAAGAGACCCAGTACTTC

clone_size: .
j_call: TRBJ2-7
d_call: .
v_call: TRBV12-3/TRBV12-4
cdr3_aa: CASSLASNEQYF
cdr3_nt: TGTGCCAGCAGTTTAGCGTCCAACGAGCAGTACTTC

clone_size: .
j_call: TRBJ2-7
d_call: TRBD1
v_call: TRBV6-2/TRBV6-3
cdr3_aa: CASSSQTGTGSYEQYF
cdr3_nt: TGTGCCAGCAGTTCTCAGACCGGGACAGGGTCCTACGAGCAGTACTTC

clone_size: .
j_call: TRBJ2-7
d_call: TRBD2
v_call: TRBV6-5
cdr3_aa: CASSPGTRGEQYF
cdr3_nt: TGTGCCAGCAGCCCCGGGACTAGAGGTGAGCAGTACTTC

clone_size: .
j_call: TRBJ1-1
d_call: .
v_call: TRBV28
cdr3_aa: CASSLLVENTEAFF
cdr3_nt: TGTGCCAGCAGTTTATTGGTTGAGAACACTGAAGCTTTCTTT

clone_size: .
j_call: TRBJ2-7
d_call: TRBD1
v_call: TRBV6-5
cdr3_aa: CASSWGQGSYEQYF
cdr3_nt: TGTGCCTCCTCATGGGGACAGGGCTCCTACGAGCAGTACTTC

clone_size: .
j_call: TRBJ1-1
d_call: .
v_call: TRBV29-1
cdr3_aa: CSVEPGHQNTEAFF
cdr3_nt: TGCAGCGTTGAACCGGGACACCAGAACACTGAAGCTTTCTTT

clone_size: .
j_call: TRBJ2-6
d_call: .
v_call: TRBV6-2/TRBV6-3
cdr3_aa: CASGQNRRANVLTF
cdr3_nt: TGTGCCAGCGGCCAGAATCGCCGGGCCAACGTCCTGACTTTC

clone_size: .
j_call: TRBJ2-6
d_call: .
v_call: TRBV2
cdr3_aa: CARDGLGANVLTF
cdr3_nt: TGTGCCAGGGACGGCCTAGGGGCCAACGTCCTGACTTTC

clone_size: .
j_call: TRBJ1-1
d_call: .
v_call: TRBV7-2
cdr3_aa: CASSLESARNTEAFF
cdr3_nt: TGTGCCAGCAGCTTAGAGTCGGCAAGGAACACTGAAGCTTTCTTT

clone_size: .
j_call: TRBJ1-1
d_call: .
v_call: TRBV27
cdr3_aa: CASSLSSDFNTEAFF
cdr3_nt: TGTGCCAGCAGTTTATCGTCCGATTTCAACACTGAAGCTTTCTTT

clone_size: .
j_call: TRBJ2-7
d_call: .
v_call: TRBV6-2/TRBV6-3
cdr3_aa: CASSPTGYNSYEQYF
cdr3_nt: TGTGCCAGCAGCCCTACAGGGTATAACTCCTACGAGCAGTACTTC

clone_size: .
j_call: TRBJ2-1
d_call: .
v_call: TRBV7-2
cdr3_aa: CASSFRNEQFF
cdr3_nt: TGTGCCAGCAGCTTTAGAAATGAGCAGTTCTTC

clone_size: .
j_call: TRBJ2-4
d_call: .
v_call: TRBV4-2
cdr3_aa: CASSQSPAENIQYF
cdr3_nt: TGTGCCAGCAGCCAAAGCCCAGCTGAAAACATTCAGTACTTC

clone_size: .
j_call: TRBJ2-2
d_call: TRBD2
v_call: TRBV7-3
cdr3_aa: CASSSRGGETGELFF
cdr3_nt: TGTGCCAGCAGCTCTCGGGGGGGCGAAACCGGGGAGCTGTTTTTT

clone_size: .
j_call: TRBJ2-7
d_call: .
v_call: TRBV27
cdr3_aa: CASTGPQGGEQYF
cdr3_nt: TGTGCCAGCACAGGCCCGCAGGGAGGTGAGCAGTACTTC

clone_size: .
j_call: TRBJ1-1
d_call: .
v_call: TRBV28
cdr3_aa: CASSSQTTGWTEAFF
cdr3_nt: TGTGCCAGCAGTTCGCAAACTACAGGGTGGACTGAAGCTTTCTTT

clone_size: few
j_call: TRBJ2-3
d_call: .
v_call: TRBV29-1
cdr3_aa: CSVLRATDTQYF
cdr3_nt: TGCAGCGTTCTAAGGGCAACAGATACGCAGTATTTT

clone_size: .
j_call: TRBJ1-5
d_call: TRBD1
v_call: TRBV11-2
cdr3_aa: CASSLAGGGQPQHF
cdr3_nt: TGTGCCAGCAGCTTAGCAGGGGGCGGTCAGCCCCAGCATTTT

clone_size: .
j_call: TRBJ1-6
d_call: TRBD1
v_call: TRBV6-2/TRBV6-3
cdr3_aa: CASSATGGVSPLHF
cdr3_nt: TGTGCCAGCAGCGCCACAGGGGGAGTTTCACCCCTCCACTTT

clone_size: .
j_call: TRBJ1-1
d_call: .
v_call: TRBV6-4
cdr3_aa: CASSDSPGLSEAFF
cdr3_nt: TGTGCCAGCAGTGACTCGCCAGGGCTAAGTGAAGCTTTCTTT

clone_size: .
j_call: TRBJ2-5
d_call: TRBD1
v_call: TRBV6-5
cdr3_aa: CASIMDRQRTETQYF
cdr3_nt: TGTGCCAGCATAATGGACAGGCAAAGGACTGAGACCCAGTACTTC

clone_size: .
j_call: TRBJ2-1
d_call: TRBD2
v_call: TRBV5-4
cdr3_aa: CASSPRGSSYNEQFF
cdr3_nt: TGTGCCAGCAGCCCGCGGGGGAGCTCCTACAATGAGCAGTTCTTC

clone_size: .
j_call: TRBJ2-7
d_call: TRBD1
v_call: TRBV27
cdr3_aa: CASSPQGQNLNEQYF
cdr3_nt: TGTGCCAGCAGTCCTCAGGGACAGAATCTAAACGAGCAGTACTTC

clone_size: .
j_call: TRBJ1-5
d_call: .
v_call: TRBV15
cdr3_aa: CATSRDRQGNQPQHF
cdr3_nt: TGTGCCACCAGCAGAGATCGCCAGGGCAATCAGCCCCAGCATTTT

clone_size: .
j_call: TRBJ2-2
d_call: TRBD2
v_call: TRBV27
cdr3_aa: CASSSTGLGAGELFF
cdr3_nt: TGTGCCAGCAGTTCTACGGGACTAGGGGCCGGGGAGCTGTTTTTT

clone_size: few
j_call: TRBJ2-7
d_call: .
v_call: TRBV18
cdr3_aa: CASSPIPGSSSYEQYF
cdr3_nt: TGTGCCAGCTCACCCATCCCGGGCAGCAGCTCCTACGAGCAGTACTTC

clone_size: few
j_call: TRBJ1-3
d_call: .
v_call: TRBV6-6
cdr3_aa: CASSPLGTIYF
cdr3_nt: TGTGCCAGCAGCCCTTTGGGCACCATATATTTT

clone_size: .
j_call: TRBJ1-6
d_call: .
v_call: TRBV10-2
cdr3_aa: CASSESQGSLHF
cdr3_nt: TGCGCCAGCAGTGAGTCCCAGGGTTCCCTCCACTTT

clone_size: .
j_call: TRBJ2-7
d_call: TRBD2
v_call: TRBV2
cdr3_aa: CASGLAGYYEQYF
cdr3_nt: TGTGCCAGCGGGCTAGCGGGATACTACGAGCAGTACTTC

clone_size: .
j_call: TRBJ1-2
d_call: .
v_call: TRBV5-1
cdr3_aa: CASSFSTDSGTVYGYTF
cdr3_nt: TGCGCCAGCAGCTTTTCAACGGATTCTGGTACGGTGTATGGCTACACCTTC

clone_size: .
j_call: TRBJ1-5
d_call: .
v_call: TRBV28
cdr3_aa: CASSPTGGGWTQHF
cdr3_nt: TGTGCCAGCAGCCCGACAGGAGGGGGTTGGACCCAGCATTTT

clone_size: .
j_call: TRBJ1-5
d_call: .
v_call: TRBV19
cdr3_aa: CASSNQGRPQPQHF
cdr3_nt: TGTGCCAGTAGTAATCAGGGGAGGCCTCAGCCCCAGCATTTT

clone_size: .
j_call: TRBJ2-3
d_call: .
v_call: TRBV27
cdr3_aa: CASSGITDTQYF
cdr3_nt: TGTGCCAGCTCCGGGATCACAGATACGCAGTATTTT

clone_size: .
j_call: TRBJ1-2
d_call: TRBD1
v_call: TRBV7-2
cdr3_aa: CASSQRQGVLNYGYTF
cdr3_nt: TGTGCCAGCAGCCAAAGACAGGGGGTCCTCAACTATGGCTACACCTTC